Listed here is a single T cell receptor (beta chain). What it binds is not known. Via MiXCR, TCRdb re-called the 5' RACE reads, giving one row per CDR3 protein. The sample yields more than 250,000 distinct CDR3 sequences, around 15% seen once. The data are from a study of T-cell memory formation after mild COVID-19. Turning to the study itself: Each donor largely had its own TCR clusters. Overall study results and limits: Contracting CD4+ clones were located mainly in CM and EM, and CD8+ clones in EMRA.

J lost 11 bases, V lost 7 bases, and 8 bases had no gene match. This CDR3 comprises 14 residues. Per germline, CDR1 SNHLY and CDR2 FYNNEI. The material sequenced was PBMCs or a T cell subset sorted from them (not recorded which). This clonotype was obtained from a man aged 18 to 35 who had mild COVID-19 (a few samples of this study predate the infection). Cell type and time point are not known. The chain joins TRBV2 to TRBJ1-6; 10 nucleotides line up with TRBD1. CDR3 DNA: TGTGCCAGCACAAGAGGGACAGGGGAAGCACCCCTCCACTTT. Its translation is CASTRGTGEAPLHF.